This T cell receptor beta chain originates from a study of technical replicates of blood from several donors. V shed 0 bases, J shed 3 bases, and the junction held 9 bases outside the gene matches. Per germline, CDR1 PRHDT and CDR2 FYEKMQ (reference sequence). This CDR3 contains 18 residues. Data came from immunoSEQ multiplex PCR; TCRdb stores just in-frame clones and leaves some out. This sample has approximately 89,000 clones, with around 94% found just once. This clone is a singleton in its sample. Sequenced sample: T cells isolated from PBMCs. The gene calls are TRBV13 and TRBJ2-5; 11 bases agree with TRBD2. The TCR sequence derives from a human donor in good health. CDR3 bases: TGTGCCAGCAGCTTAGGCCTAGGACTAGCGGGCGGGGAAGAGACCCAGTACTTC. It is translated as CASSLGLGLAGGEETQYF.